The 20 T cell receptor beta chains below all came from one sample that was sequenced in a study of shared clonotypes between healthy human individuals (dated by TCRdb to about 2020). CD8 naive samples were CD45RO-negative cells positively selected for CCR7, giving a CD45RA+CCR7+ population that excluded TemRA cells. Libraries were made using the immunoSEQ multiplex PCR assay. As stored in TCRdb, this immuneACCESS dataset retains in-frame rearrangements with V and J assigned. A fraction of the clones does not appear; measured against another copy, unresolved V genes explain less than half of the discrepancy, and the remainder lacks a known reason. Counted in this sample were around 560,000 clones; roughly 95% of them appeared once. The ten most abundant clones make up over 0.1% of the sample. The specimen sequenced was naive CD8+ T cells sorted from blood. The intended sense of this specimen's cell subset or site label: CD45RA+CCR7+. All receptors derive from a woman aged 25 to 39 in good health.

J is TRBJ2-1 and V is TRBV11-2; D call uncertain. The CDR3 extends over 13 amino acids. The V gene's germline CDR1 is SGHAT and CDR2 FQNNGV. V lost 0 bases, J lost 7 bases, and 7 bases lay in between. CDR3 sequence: CASSLDDWNEQFF. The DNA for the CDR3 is TGTGCCAGCAGCTTAGACGATTGGAATGAGCAGTTCTTC.

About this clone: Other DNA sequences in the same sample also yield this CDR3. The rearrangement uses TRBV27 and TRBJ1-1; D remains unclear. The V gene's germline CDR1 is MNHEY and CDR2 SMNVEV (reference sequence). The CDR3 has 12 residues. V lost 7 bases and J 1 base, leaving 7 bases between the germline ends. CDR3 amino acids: CASKTGNTEAFF. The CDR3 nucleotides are TGTGCCAGCAAAACGGGGAACACTGAAGCTTTCTTT.

The CDR3 spells CASSFGTDGYTF. The CDR3 DNA reads TGTGCCAGCAGCTTCGGGACAGATGGCTACACCTTC. The chain links TRBV7-9 to TRBJ1-2; 7 bases are a match to TRBD1. The V gene end was trimmed by 3 bases and the J gene end by 6 bases; junction bases not matched to a gene: 1. Germline CDR1 and CDR2: SEHNR and FQNEAQ (reference sequence). The CDR3 is 12 residues long. The whole variable domain, remainder taken from reference TRBV7-9 and TRBJ1-2, is DTGVSQNPRHKITKRGQNVTFRCDPISEHNRLYWYRQTLGQGPEFLTYFQNEAQLEKSRLLSDRFSAERPKGSFSTLEIQRTEQGDSAMYLCASSFGTDGYTFGSGTRLTVV.

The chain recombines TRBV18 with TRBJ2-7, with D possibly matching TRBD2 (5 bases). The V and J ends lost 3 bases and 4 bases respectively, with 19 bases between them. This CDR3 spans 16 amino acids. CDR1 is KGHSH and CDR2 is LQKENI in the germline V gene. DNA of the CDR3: TGTGCCAGCTCACCTAACGGCGGGCAAAAGTTATACGAGCAGTACTTC. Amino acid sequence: CASSPNGGQKLYEQYF. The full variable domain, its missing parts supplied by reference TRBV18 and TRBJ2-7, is NAGVMQNPRHLVRRRGQEARLRCSPMKGHSHVYWYRQLPEEGLKFMVYLQKENIIDESGMPKERFSAEFPKEGPSILRIQQVVRGDSAAYFCASSPNGGQKLYEQYFGPGTRLTVT.

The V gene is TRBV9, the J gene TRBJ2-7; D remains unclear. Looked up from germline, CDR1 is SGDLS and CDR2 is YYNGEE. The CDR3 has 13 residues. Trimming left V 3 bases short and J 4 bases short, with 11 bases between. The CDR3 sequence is CASSAREAYEQYF. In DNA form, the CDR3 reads TGTGCCAGCAGCGCACGCGAGGCGTACGAGCAGTACTTC.

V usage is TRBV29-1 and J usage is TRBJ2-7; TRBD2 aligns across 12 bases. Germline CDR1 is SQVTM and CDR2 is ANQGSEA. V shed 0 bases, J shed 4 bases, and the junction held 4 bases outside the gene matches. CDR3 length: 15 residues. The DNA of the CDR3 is TGCAGCGTTGAAGATCTGACTAGCGGGAGATACGAGCAGTACTTC. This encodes CSVEDLTSGRYEQYF.

The CDR3 nucleotides are TGTGCCATCAGTGATCGGGGTGGCAATCAGCCCCAGCATTTT. It encodes CAISDRGGNQPQHF. The genes are TRBV10-3 and TRBJ1-5, with D unclear. V shed 3 bases and J shed 2 bases, with 8 bases lying between them. Per germline, CDR1 ENHRY and CDR2 SYGVKD. The CDR3 has 14 residues.

CDR3: CASSFQQNTGELFF. The CDR3 DNA reads TGTGCCAGCAGCTTTCAACAAAACACCGGGGAGCTGTTTTTT. The rearrangement links TRBV5-8 to TRBJ2-2; no firm D call. V gave up 2 bases and J gave up 2 bases, with 7 bases separating them. This CDR3 has 14 residues. Germline lookup yields CDR1 SGHTS and CDR2 YDEGEE.

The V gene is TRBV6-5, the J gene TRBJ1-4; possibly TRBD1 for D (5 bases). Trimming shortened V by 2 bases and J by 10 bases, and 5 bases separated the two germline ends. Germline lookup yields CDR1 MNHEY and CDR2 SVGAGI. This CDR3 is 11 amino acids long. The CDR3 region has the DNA TGTGCCAGCAGTTACGGGGGAAAACTGTTTTTT. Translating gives CASSYGGKLFF.

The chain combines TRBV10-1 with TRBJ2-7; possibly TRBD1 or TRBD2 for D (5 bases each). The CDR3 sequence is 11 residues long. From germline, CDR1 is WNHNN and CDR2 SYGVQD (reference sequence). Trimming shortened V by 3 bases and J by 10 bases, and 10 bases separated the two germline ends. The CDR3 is CASSDGANQYF. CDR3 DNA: TGCGCCAGCAGTGACGGGGCTAATCAGTACTTC.

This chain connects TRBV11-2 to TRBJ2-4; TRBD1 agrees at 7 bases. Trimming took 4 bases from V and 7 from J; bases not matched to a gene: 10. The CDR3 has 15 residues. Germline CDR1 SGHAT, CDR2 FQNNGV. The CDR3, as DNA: TGTGCCAGCAGCTCTCGCCAGGGGGTCGTCAACATTCAGTACTTC. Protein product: CASSSRQGVVNIQYF.

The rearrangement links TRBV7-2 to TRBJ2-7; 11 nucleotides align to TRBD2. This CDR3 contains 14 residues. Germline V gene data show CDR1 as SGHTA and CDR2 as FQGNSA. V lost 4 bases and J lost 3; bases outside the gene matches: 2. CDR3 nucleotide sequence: TGTGCCAGCAGCTCGGGACTAGCGGTCTACGAGCAGTACTTC. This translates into CASSSGLAVYEQYF. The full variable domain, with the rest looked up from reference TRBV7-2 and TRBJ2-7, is GAGVSQSPSNKVTEKGKDVELRCDPISGHTALYWYRQSLGQGLEFLIYFQGNSAPDKSGLPSDRFSAERTGGSVSTLTIQRTQQEDSAVYLCASSSGLAVYEQYFGPGTRLTVT.

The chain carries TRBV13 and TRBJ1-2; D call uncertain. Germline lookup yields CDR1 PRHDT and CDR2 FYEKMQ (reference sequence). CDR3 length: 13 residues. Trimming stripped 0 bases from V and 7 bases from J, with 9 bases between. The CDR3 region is CASSLGAQVGYTF. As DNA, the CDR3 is TGTGCCAGCAGCTTAGGAGCCCAAGTTGGCTACACCTTC. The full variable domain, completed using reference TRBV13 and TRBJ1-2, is AAGVIQSPRHLIKEKRETATLKCYPIPRHDTVYWYQQGPGQDPQFLISFYEKMQSDKGSIPDRFSAQQFSDYHSELNMSSLELGDSALYFCASSLGAQVGYTFGSGTRLTVV.

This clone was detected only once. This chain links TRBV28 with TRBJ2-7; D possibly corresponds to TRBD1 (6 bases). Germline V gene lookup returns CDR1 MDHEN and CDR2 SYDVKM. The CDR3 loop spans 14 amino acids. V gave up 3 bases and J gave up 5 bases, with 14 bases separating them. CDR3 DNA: TGTGCCAGCAGTTTTTCACAGGGTGGCGACGAGCAGTACTTC. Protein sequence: CASSFSQGGDEQYF.

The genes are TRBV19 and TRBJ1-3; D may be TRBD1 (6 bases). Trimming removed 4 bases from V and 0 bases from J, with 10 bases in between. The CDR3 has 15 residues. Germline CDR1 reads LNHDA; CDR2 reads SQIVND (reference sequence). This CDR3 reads CASSNDRISGNTIYF. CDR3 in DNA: TGTGCCAGTAGTAACGACAGGATCTCTGGAAACACCATATATTTT.

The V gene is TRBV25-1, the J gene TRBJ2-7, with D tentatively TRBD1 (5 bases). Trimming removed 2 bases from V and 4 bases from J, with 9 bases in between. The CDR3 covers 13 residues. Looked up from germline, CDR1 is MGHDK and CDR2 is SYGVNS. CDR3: CASSEENRYEQYF. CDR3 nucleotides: TGTGCCAGCAGTGAAGAAAACAGGTACGAGCAGTACTTC.

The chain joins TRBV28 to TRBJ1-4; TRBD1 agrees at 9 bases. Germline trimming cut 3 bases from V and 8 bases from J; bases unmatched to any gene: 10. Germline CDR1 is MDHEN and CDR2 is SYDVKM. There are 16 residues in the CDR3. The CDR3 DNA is TGTGCCAGCAGTTTTGGGACAGGGTTGCGTGAGGAAAAACTGTTTTTT. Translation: CASSFGTGLREEKLFF.

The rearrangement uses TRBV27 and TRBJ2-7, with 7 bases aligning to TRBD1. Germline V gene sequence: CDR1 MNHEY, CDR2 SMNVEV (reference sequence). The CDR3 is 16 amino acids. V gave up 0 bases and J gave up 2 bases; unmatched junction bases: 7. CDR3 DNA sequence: TGTGCCAGCAGTTTATCCTCCGGGACAGTAACCTACGAGCAGTACTTC. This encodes CASSLSSGTVTYEQYF.

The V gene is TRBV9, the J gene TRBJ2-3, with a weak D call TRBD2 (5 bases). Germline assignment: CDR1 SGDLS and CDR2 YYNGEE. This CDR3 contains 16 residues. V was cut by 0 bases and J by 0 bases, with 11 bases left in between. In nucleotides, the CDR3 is TGTGCCAGCAGCGTAGTAGACTACGTTAGCACAGATACGCAGTATTTT. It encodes CASSVVDYVSTDTQYF.

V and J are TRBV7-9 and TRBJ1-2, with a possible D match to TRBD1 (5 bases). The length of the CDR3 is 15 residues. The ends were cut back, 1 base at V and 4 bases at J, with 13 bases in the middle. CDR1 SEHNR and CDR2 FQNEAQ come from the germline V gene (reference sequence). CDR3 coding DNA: TGTGCCAGCAGCTTAGGCACAGGCCTGGCCTATGGCTACACCTTC. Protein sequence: CASSLGTGLAYGYTF.